This T cell receptor beta chain comes out of a study of T cells in Graves' hyperthyroidism and ophthalmopathy. Authors of the study amplified TCR beta CDR3 regions from RNA transcripts. HTBI primers were the set used in a first-round RT-PCR of the TCR CDR3. TCRdb reprocessed the multiplex PCR reads via MiXCR and lists one record per CDR3 protein. In the table there are 370,000 or so distinct CDR3 sequences, roughly 14% of which are singletons. This clonotype was seen more than once but under ten times. Recently diagnosed hyperthyroidism of less than 2 months' duration affected patients aged 18 to 65. The TCR sequence derives from a man in his thirties or forties with Graves' hyperthyroidism that later progressed to Graves' ophthalmopathy. Specimen: blood.

This CDR3 reads CASSGRLSGGAGDEQFF. DNA for the CDR3: TGTGCCAGCAGCGGGCGACTAAGCGGGGGGGCTGGGGATGAGCAGTTCTTC. The chain joins TRBV11-2 to TRBJ2-1; 10 bases align to TRBD2. Trimming took 5 bases from V and 8 from J; bases not matched to a gene: 15. CDR1 and CDR2 from the germline V gene are SGHAT and FQNNGV. The CDR3 has 17 amino acids. Full variable domain (remainder filled in from reference TRBV11-2 and TRBJ2-1): EAGVAQSPRYKIIEKRQSVAFWCNPISGHATLYWYQQILGQGPKLLIQFQNNGVVDDSQLPKDRFSAERLKGVDSTLKIQPAKLEDSAVYLCASSGRLSGGAGDEQFFGPGTRLTVL.